These 30 T cell receptor beta chains came from one sample sequenced in a study of a mutant IDH1 vaccine in newly diagnosed glioma. No antigen has been assigned to these receptors. Some clones are missing from TCRdb's copy, which holds only in-frame ones; the method was immunoSEQ multiplex PCR. This sample has around 50,000 clones, with around 84% found just once. Time point in this sample: week 47, end of study. A single vaccine dose contained 300 ug of mutant IDH1 20-mer peptide, and topical imiquimod was used with it. The sequencing used PBMCs, collected from a glioma patient whose treatment included an IDH1 peptide vaccine. Every receptor here comes from a woman younger than 45 with glioma. Some clones in this sample may be carry-over from other donors' samples.

The rearrangement links TRBV6-1 to TRBJ1-1, with TRBD1 as a possible D gene (6 bases). Trimming removed 5 bases from V and 4 bases from J, with 11 bases in between. CDR1 is MNHNS and CDR2 is SASEGT in the germline V gene. This CDR3 comprises 13 residues. CDR3 residues: CASSLTGRTEAFF. The CDR3 nucleotides are TGTGCCAGCAGTCTTACAGGGCGCACTGAAGCTTTCTTT.

The rearrangement links TRBV19 to TRBJ2-7, with D perhaps TRBD1 or TRBD2 (5 bases each). CDR1 and CDR2 (germline): LNHDA, SQIVND (reference sequence). The CDR3 is made up of 11 amino acids. V lost 10 bases and J 4 bases, leaving 11 bases between the germline ends. Here the CDR3 reads CATGTRYEQYF. Here the CDR3 DNA reads TGTGCCACCGGGACCAGGTACGAGCAGTACTTC. The whole variable domain, filled in from reference TRBV19 and TRBJ2-7, reads DGGITQSPKYLFRKEGQNVTLSCEQNLNHDAMYWYRQDPGQGLRLIYYSQIVNDFQKGDIAEGYSVSREKKESFPLTVTSAQKNPTAFYLCATGTRYEQYFGPGTRLTVT.

V gene TRBV7-9 combines with J gene TRBJ2-7, with TRBD1 matching over 9 bases. CDR3 size: 14 residues. V gave up 3 bases and J gave up 4 bases; unmatched junction bases: 4. CDR1 SEHNR and CDR2 FQNEAQ come from the germline V gene (reference sequence). The CDR3 DNA reads as TGTGCCAGCAGCTTTTGGGACAGGGCATACGAGCAGTACTTC. Amino acids: CASSFWDRAYEQYF. The variable domain in full, with the rest retrieved from reference TRBV7-9 and TRBJ2-7, is DTGVSQNPRHKITKRGQNVTFRCDPISEHNRLYWYRQTLGQGPEFLTYFQNEAQLEKSRLLSDRFSAERPKGSFSTLEIQRTEQGDSAMYLCASSFWDRAYEQYFGPGTRLTVT.

The V and J genes are TRBV6-5 and TRBJ1-1, with 7 bases matching TRBD1. J lost 5 bases, V lost 2 bases, and 11 bases had no gene match. The germline V gene has CDR1 MNHEY and CDR2 SVGAGI. The CDR3 runs 16 residues. CDR3 residues: CASSYSTGEWETEAFF. The CDR3 nucleotides are TGTGCCAGCAGTTACAGCACAGGGGAGTGGGAGACTGAAGCTTTCTTT.

This chain uses TRBV18 with TRBJ2-6, with D possibly TRBD2 on 5 matching bases. With 2 bases removed from V and 1 base from J, the gap between germline ends came to 12 bases. Germline-derived CDR1 and CDR2 are KGHSH and LQKENI. The CDR3 is 17 amino acids. The CDR3 sequence is CASSPITGGSGANVLTF. In DNA, the CDR3 is TGTGCCAGCTCACCAATTACTGGAGGTTCTGGGGCCAACGTCCTGACTTTC.

The chain couples TRBV6-6 to TRBJ2-3; tentatively, D is TRBD1 (6 bases). CDR1 is MNHNY and CDR2 is SVGAGI in the germline V gene (reference sequence). This CDR3 region has 14 residues. The V end lost 5 bases, the J end lost 3 bases, and 12 bases lay between the germline ends. The CDR3 bases are TGTGCCAGCAGTGTAGGGGGTTCTACAGATACGCAGTATTTT. It yields the protein CASSVGGSTDTQYF.

The chain uses TRBV5-6 and TRBJ2-1; 7 bases line up with TRBD1. The length of the CDR3 is 15 residues. Germline V gene data show CDR1 as SGHDT and CDR2 as YYEEEE. Unmatched junction bases numbered 6, after V lost 2 bases and J lost 4 bases. The CDR3, as DNA: TGTGCCAGCAGCTTTTCGGGACAGCGGTACAATGAGCAGTTCTTC. It codes for CASSFSGQRYNEQFF.

The chain combines TRBV6-1 with TRBJ2-7, with 9 bases fitting TRBD2. Germline-derived CDR1 and CDR2 are MNHNS and SASEGT. This CDR3 contains 14 residues. V trimming: 3 bases; J trimming: 4 bases; junction bases outside the gene matches: 4. The chain's CDR3 is CASSDWSGGYEQYF. CDR3 bases: TGTGCCAGCAGTGACTGGAGCGGGGGGTACGAGCAGTACTTC.

The chain is built from TRBV10-2 and TRBJ2-7, with D possibly matching TRBD2 (5 bases). There are 13 residues in the CDR3. Germline lookup yields CDR1 WSHSY and CDR2 SAAADI. Trimming took 6 bases from V and 7 from J, leaving 16 bases between them. CDR3 sequence (DNA): TGCGCCAGCAGCCCCGGCGGGCGGACTGAGCAGTACTTC. Amino acids: CASSPGGRTEQYF.

The chain recombines TRBV5-1 with TRBJ2-2; 10 bases line up with TRBD1. Trimming took 3 bases from V and 7 from J; bases not matched to a gene: 6. There are 15 residues in the CDR3. Germline lookup yields CDR1 SGHRS and CDR2 YFSETQ. The CDR3 loop reads CASSSLTGGGGELFF. DNA for the CDR3: TGCGCCAGCAGCTCCTTGACAGGGGGCGGCGGGGAGCTGTTTTTT. Looking up the rest from reference TRBV5-1 and TRBJ2-2 gives the full variable domain: KAGVTQTPRYLIKTRGQQVTLSCSPISGHRSVSWYQQTPGQGLQFLFEYFSETQRNKGNFPGRFSGRQFSNSRSEMNVSTLELGDSALYLCASSSLTGGGGELFFGEGSRLTVL.

The chain uses TRBV5-1 and TRBJ2-7; 7 nucleotides line up with TRBD2. CDR3 length equals 15 residues. V was clipped by 5 bases and J by 4 bases; unmatched bases: 12. Per germline, CDR1 SGHRS and CDR2 YFSETQ. The CDR3 is CASRVASGGIYEQYF. The CDR3 region has the DNA TGCGCCAGCAGGGTGGCCTCCGGGGGGATATACGAGCAGTACTTC.

The chain joins TRBV4-2 to TRBJ2-7; D is ambiguous. Looked up from germline, CDR1 is LGHNA and CDR2 is YNFKEQ. The CDR3 contains 14 residues. The V end lost 1 base, the J end lost 3 bases, and 10 bases lay between the germline ends. CDR3 bases: TGTGCCAGCAGCCAAGGAAGGCAGAACTACGAGCAGTACTTC. Residues: CASSQGRQNYEQYF.

The gene calls are TRBV7-8 and TRBJ2-7; D is uncertain. V was cut by 0 bases and J by 6 bases, with 12 bases left in between. CDR3 length: 14 residues. Germline CDR1 reads SGHVS; CDR2 reads FQNEAQ. CDR3 nucleotides: TGTGCCAGCAGCTTAGCAGCTTGGGGTGCCGAGCAGTACTTC. It is translated as CASSLAAWGAEQYF.

The chain carries TRBV19 and TRBJ1-2, with a tentative D call TRBD1 (5 bases). The CDR3 runs to 15 residues. Germline lookup yields CDR1 LNHDA and CDR2 SQIVND (reference sequence). V dropped 4 bases and J dropped 6 bases, with 18 bases sitting between them. This CDR3 is CASSTIRGLRDGYTF. CDR3 in DNA: TGTGCCAGTAGTACCATAAGGGGCCTAAGGGATGGCTACACCTTC.

The chain combines TRBV29-1 with TRBJ2-7, with D possibly matching TRBD2 (6 bases). CDR3 length: 12 residues. Trimming removed 7 bases at V and 2 bases at J, with 12 bases between. The germline CDR1 and CDR2 sequences are SQVTM and ANQGSEA. The CDR3 loop reads CSARGSAYEQYF. The CDR3 coding sequence is TGCAGCGCCCGGGGGAGTGCCTACGAGCAGTACTTC.

The chain employs TRBV11-2 and TRBJ1-3; no reliable D call. The CDR3 sequence is 15 residues long. The V gene lost 5 bases and the J gene lost 0 bases, with 11 bases spanning the gap. Germline V gives CDR1 SGHAT, CDR2 FQNNGV. As DNA, the CDR3 is TGTGCCAGCAGCCCCCCCAGGTTCTCTGGAAACACCATATATTTT. Its protein product is CASSPPRFSGNTIYF.

The rearrangement joins TRBV7-2 to TRBJ2-7; D perhaps matches TRBD1 (6 bases). The V end lost 6 bases, the J end lost 1 base, and 10 bases lay between the germline ends. This CDR3 spans 13 amino acids. Looked up from germline, CDR1 is SGHTA and CDR2 is FQGNSA. CDR3 nucleotide sequence: TGTGCCAGCAGGGTAACAGGGTCCTACGAGCAGTACTTC. Translating it yields CASRVTGSYEQYF.

This sequence joins TRBV30 and TRBJ1-1; 8 nucleotides line up with TRBD1. Trimming took 3 bases from V and 5 from J; bases not matched to a gene: 5. Germline V gene data show CDR1 as GTSNPN and CDR2 as SVGIG (reference sequence). The length of the CDR3 is 13 residues. CDR3 residues: CAWRSTGVTEAFF. CDR3 in DNA: TGTGCCTGGAGATCGACAGGGGTGACTGAAGCTTTCTTT.

The J gene is TRBJ1-1, the V gene TRBV28; no clear D gene. V dropped 5 bases and J dropped 3 bases, with 13 bases sitting between them. CDR3 length equals 14 residues. Germline V gives CDR1 MDHEN, CDR2 SYDVKM. The CDR3 DNA is TGTGCCAGCAGTCTAGGGTTGGCGTACACTGAAGCTTTCTTT. Residues: CASSLGLAYTEAFF.

The chain has TRBV19 and TRBJ2-7; D remains ambiguous. V lost 10 bases and J lost 1, with 17 bases in between. In germline, CDR1 is LNHDA, CDR2 SQIVND (reference sequence). CDR3 length: 14 residues. The CDR3 spells CATTTGPRSYEQYF. Written as DNA, the CDR3 is TGTGCCACTACGACGGGTCCAAGGTCCTACGAGCAGTACTTC.

The rearrangement links TRBV7-8 to TRBJ1-3, with D hard to call. The CDR3 has 14 residues. V was clipped by 1 base and J by 3 bases, with 7 bases between them. Germline CDR1 is SGHVS and CDR2 is FQNEAQ. CDR3 DNA sequence: TGTGCCAGCAGCTTAGGGAGTCTTGGAAACACCATATATTTT. Amino acids: CASSLGSLGNTIYF.

The CDR3 nucleotides are TGTGCCAGCAGTGAGAATGGAGGGGGCACAGATACGCAGTATTTT. This sequence encodes CASSENGGGTDTQYF. V and J are TRBV2 and TRBJ2-3, with D possibly matching TRBD2 (6 bases). Deletions cut 3 bases from V and 1 base from J, with 11 bases between. From germline, CDR1 is SNHLY and CDR2 FYNNEI. CDR3 length: 15 residues.

The chain couples TRBV21-1 to TRBJ1-2. TRBV21-1 has pseudogene status. CDR3 size: 12 residues. The CDR3: CASSKGGNGYTF. The CDR3 coding sequence is TGTGCCAGCAGCAAAGGAGGGAACGGCTACACCTTC.

V gene TRBV6-1 combines with J gene TRBJ1-5; D is undetermined. V lost 2 bases, J lost 9 bases, and 5 bases lay in between. Germline assignment: CDR1 MNHNS and CDR2 SASEGT. The CDR3 loop spans 11 amino acids. This CDR3 reads CASSEWGPQHF. The CDR3 DNA is TGTGCCAGCAGTGAATGGGGGCCCCAGCATTTT.

The V and J genes are TRBV19 and TRBJ1-1, with 9 bases matching TRBD1. After removal of 6 bases from V and 8 bases from J, the junction contained 10 bases not matched to a gene. The length of the CDR3 is 14 residues. CDR1 is LNHDA and CDR2 is SQIVND in the germline V gene (reference sequence). CDR3 protein: CASRPYGQGTEAFF. In DNA form, the CDR3 reads TGTGCCAGTAGGCCATACGGACAGGGGACAGAAGCTTTCTTT.

The CDR3 reads CASSLVQGSSNYGYTF. CDR3 in DNA: TGCGCCAGCAGCTTGGTTCAGGGTAGTAGTAACTATGGCTACACCTTC. The chain uses TRBV5-1 and TRBJ1-2, with a possible D match to TRBD1 (5 bases). The V gene's germline CDR1 is SGHRS and CDR2 YFSETQ. The CDR3 sequence is 16 residues long. Trimming left V 0 bases short and J 1 base short, with 13 bases between.

The chain is built from TRBV9 and TRBJ2-7, with TRBD1 matching over 12 bases. CDR3 size: 16 residues. Trimming took 0 bases from V and 6 from J; bases not matched to a gene: 7. Germline assignment: CDR1 SGDLS and CDR2 YYNGEE. DNA for the CDR3: TGTGCCAGCAGCGTAGCAGCGGGACAGGGGGCCGCCGAGCAGTACTTC. This translates into CASSVAAGQGAAEQYF. The full variable domain, in which reference TRBV9 and TRBJ2-7 provide the parts outside the CDR3, is DSGVTQTPKHLITATGQRVTLRCSPRSGDLSVYWYQQSLDQGLQFLIQYYNGEERAKGNILERFSAQQFPDLHSELNLSSLELGDSALYFCASSVAAGQGAAEQYFGPGTRLTVT.

The rearrangement uses TRBV6-1 and TRBJ2-2; D may be TRBD1 or TRBD2 (6 bases each). V was pared by 1 base and J by 1 base, with 13 bases between. The CDR3 covers 17 residues. CDR1 is MNHNS, CDR2 SASEGT, per germline. The CDR3 region has the DNA TGTGCCAGCAGTGAAGGTTACGGGGGACAGAACACCGGGGAGCTGTTTTTT. Translated: CASSEGYGGQNTGELFF.

This clone was seen only once. V and J are TRBV29-1 and TRBJ2-3, with D tentatively TRBD1 or TRBD2 (5 bases each). This CDR3 region has 13 residues. Trimming stripped 2 bases from V and 4 bases from J, with 10 bases between. CDR1 and CDR2 (germline): SQVTM, ANQGSEA. CDR3 protein: CSVEHGDPDTQYF. The DNA of the CDR3 is TGCAGCGTTGAACATGGGGACCCAGATACGCAGTATTTT.

The chain uses TRBV30 and TRBJ1-6; D not resolved. Trimming removed 8 bases at V and 4 bases at J, with 18 bases between. Germline CDR1 reads GTSNPN; CDR2 reads SVGIG (reference sequence). The CDR3 totals 15 residues. CDR3 region: CAAVSDGIYNSPLHF. DNA of the CDR3: TGTGCCGCGGTCTCCGACGGGATATATAATTCACCCCTCCACTTT. The full variable domain, completed using reference TRBV30 and TRBJ1-6, is SQTIHQWPATLVQPVGSPLSLECTVEGTSNPNLYWYRQAAGRGLQLLFYSVGIGQISSEVPQNLSASRPQDRQFILSSKKLLLSDSGFYLCAAVSDGIYNSPLHFGNGTRLTVT.